Sequencing of this TCR beta chain was carried out in a study of blood T cell repertoires in COVID-19. Clones were read by immunoSEQ multiplex PCR, and TCRdb kept only the in-frame ones, dropping some. The table lists roughly 300,000 clones, approximately 88% of them singletons. The CDR3 has 15 residues. Looked up from germline, CDR1 is LNHDA and CDR2 is SQIVND (reference sequence). Trimming took off 3 bases at V and 4 bases at J, with 13 bases between the two ends. The chain couples TRBV19 to TRBJ1-5; tentative D call: TRBD1 (6 bases). Specimen: peripheral blood. The clonotype was recovered from a man aged 18-30 years who had recovered from COVID-19. CDR3 in amino acids: CASSISGAVNQPQHF. In nucleotides, the CDR3 is TGTGCCAGTAGTATCTCAGGGGCAGTAAATCAGCCCCAGCATTTT.